This entry lists 7 T cell receptor beta chains sequenced from one sample in a study of blood T cells in healthy people across ages. A J-beta primer mix and a sample-barcoded 5' primer were used in a second PCR of roughly 7 to 12 cycles. TCRdb re-called the 5' RACE reads through MiXCR, storing one row per CDR3 protein. The data contain some 760,000 distinct CDR3 sequences, roughly 25% of them seen just once; the ten biggest clones take up more than 8%. These data were likewise used in another study, on T cells of mothers and their children.

Sequencing was carried out using blood. These receptor sequences come from a boy younger than 18 in good health.

The chain couples TRBV3-1 to TRBJ2-5, with TRBD2 matching 13 bases. The length of the CDR3 is 18 residues. CDR1 and CDR2 (germline): LGHDT, YNNKEL (reference sequence). With 2 bases clipped from V and 4 bases from J, the junction kept 10 bases outside the gene matches. The CDR3 region has the DNA TGTGCCAGCAGCCAACCTGCCGGGACTAGCGGGATCGGAGAGACCCAGTACTTC. Amino acids: CASSQPAGTSGIGETQYF.

This clonotype has just a few counts. This chain links TRBV20-1 with TRBJ2-5, with a weak D call TRBD2 (5 bases). CDR3 length equals 13 residues. Per the germline V gene, CDR1 is DFQATT and CDR2 is SNEGSKA (reference sequence). The V gene lost 3 bases and the J gene lost 3 bases, with 11 bases spanning the gap. The CDR3 DNA is TGCAGTGCTAGCGGGGTAAAAGAAGAGACCCAGTACTTC. Its translation: CSASGVKEETQYF.

This rearrangement joins TRBV7-6 to TRBJ1-4, with no clear D. V shed 7 bases and J shed 0 bases, with 6 bases lying between them. The CDR3 loop spans 13 amino acids. The V gene's germline CDR1 is SGHVS and CDR2 FNYEAQ. CDR3 protein: CASKEATNEKLFF. The CDR3 region has the DNA TGTGCCAGCAAGGAGGCAACTAATGAAAAACTGTTTTTT.

This chain connects TRBV28 to TRBJ1-5; D perhaps matches TRBD1 (6 bases). Germline assignment: CDR1 MDHEN and CDR2 SYDVKM. Between the trimmed V and J ends, which lost 2 bases and 6 bases, there was a span of 11 bases. The CDR3 covers 14 residues. CDR3 amino acids: CASSLPGAGQPQHF. In DNA form, the CDR3 reads TGTGCCAGCAGTTTACCAGGGGCCGGTCAGCCCCAGCATTTT.

The chain uses TRBV4-1 and TRBJ2-7, with D hard to call. The CDR3 is 15 amino acids. CDR1 and CDR2 (germline): MGHRA, YSYEKL. Trimming shortened V by 1 base and J by 4 bases, and 14 bases separated the two germline ends. The CDR3 nucleotides read TGCGCCAGCAGCCAAGTTGAGGCAGGACCGTACGAGCAGTACTTC. Protein product: CASSQVEAGPYEQYF.

Written as DNA, the CDR3 is TGTGCCAGCAGCTTGATGGGAGGCGCACTCCATGAGCAGTTCTTC. The encoded protein is CASSLMGGALHEQFF. This chain connects TRBV13 to TRBJ2-1; weak D call: TRBD2 (6 bases). Trimming took off 3 bases at V and 8 bases at J, with 17 bases between the two ends. Germline V CDR1 and CDR2: PRHDT, FYEKMQ (reference sequence). The CDR3 has 15 amino acids.

The rearrangement links TRBV20-1 to TRBJ2-4; maybe TRBD2 (6 bases). V was shortened by 5 bases and J by 6 bases, with 11 bases between the two germline ends. CDR1 and CDR2 from the germline V gene are DFQATT and SNEGSKA (reference sequence). This CDR3 region has 12 residues. The DNA for the CDR3 is TGCAGTGCTCTAATCGGGGGAAACATTCAGTACTTC. Amino acids: CSALIGGNIQYF.